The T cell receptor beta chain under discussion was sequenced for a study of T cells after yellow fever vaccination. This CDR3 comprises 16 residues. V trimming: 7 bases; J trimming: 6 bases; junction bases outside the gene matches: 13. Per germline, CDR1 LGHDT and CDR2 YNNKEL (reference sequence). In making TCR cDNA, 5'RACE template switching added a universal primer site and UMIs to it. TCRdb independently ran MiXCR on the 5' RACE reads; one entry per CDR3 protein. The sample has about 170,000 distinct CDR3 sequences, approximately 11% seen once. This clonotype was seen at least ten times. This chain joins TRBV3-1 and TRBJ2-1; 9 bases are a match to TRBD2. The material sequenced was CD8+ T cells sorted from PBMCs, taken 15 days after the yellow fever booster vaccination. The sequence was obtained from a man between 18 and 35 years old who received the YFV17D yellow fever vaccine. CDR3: CASTHSFAGGLNEQFF. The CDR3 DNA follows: TGTGCCAGCACCCACTCCTTCGCGGGGGGGCTCAATGAGCAGTTCTTC.